These 2 T cell receptor beta chains were all obtained from the same sample, sequenced in a study of technical replicates of blood from a few donors. Only in-frame clones appear in the TCRdb table, and some are missing; sequencing was by immunoSEQ multiplex PCR. The sample lists roughly 82,000 clones, nearly 96% occurring once. The sample was T cells isolated from PBMCs. The receptors stem from a human donor in good health.

V and J are TRBV7-8 and TRBJ2-4, with TRBD2 matching 12 bases. The CDR3 has 16 amino acids. The germline V gene has CDR1 SGHVS and CDR2 FQNEAQ. Trimming took 4 bases from V and 0 from J; bases not matched to a gene: 1. The CDR3 sequence is CASSSGLAGAKNIQYF. CDR3 in DNA: TGTGCCAGCAGCTCGGGACTAGCGGGAGCCAAAAACATTCAGTACTTC. The full variable domain, with the rest looked up from reference TRBV7-8 and TRBJ2-4, is GAGVSQSPRYKVAKRGQDVALRCDPISGHVSLFWYQQALGQGPEFLTYFQNEAQLDKSGLPSDRFFAERPEGSVSTLKIQRTQQEDSAVYLCASSSGLAGAKNIQYFGAGTRLSVL.

The gene calls are TRBV4-2 and TRBJ1-2; a weak D match, TRBD1 (5 bases). V was clipped by 1 base and J by 8 bases, with 14 bases between them. The germline V gene encodes CDR1 LGHNA and CDR2 YNFKEQ. The CDR3 runs to 14 residues. The CDR3 DNA sequence: TGTGCCAGCAGCCAAGCTTGGGAAGGGGAAGGCTACACCTTC. It translates to CASSQAWEGEGYTF.